This TCR beta chain derives from a study of T cells in Graves' hyperthyroidism and ophthalmopathy. The table lists this clonotype with many counts. RNA transcripts yielded amplified TCR beta CDR3 regions. The study used the HTBI primer set for a first-round RT-PCR of the TCR CDR3. TCRdb ran MiXCR on the multiplex PCR reads and lists one entry per CDR3 protein. The table shows roughly 700,000 distinct CDR3 sequences, with 35% occurring only once. Over 18 months, lack of ophthalmopathy progression marked Graves' hyperthyroidism as stable. Fresh peripheral blood, roughly 9.3 ml, was the source of the PBMCs. This CDR3 comprises 13 residues. The germline gives CDR1 SQVTM, CDR2 ANQGSEA. V was shortened by 3 bases and J by 0 bases, with 8 bases between the two germline ends.

Input material: blood. This sequence originates from a woman in her 40s with Graves' hyperthyroidism. The chain uses TRBV29-1 and TRBJ2-5; D is unresolved. The CDR3 DNA follows: TGCAGCGTTGATATCGGGTACCAAGAGACCCAGTACTTC. Protein product: CSVDIGYQETQYF.